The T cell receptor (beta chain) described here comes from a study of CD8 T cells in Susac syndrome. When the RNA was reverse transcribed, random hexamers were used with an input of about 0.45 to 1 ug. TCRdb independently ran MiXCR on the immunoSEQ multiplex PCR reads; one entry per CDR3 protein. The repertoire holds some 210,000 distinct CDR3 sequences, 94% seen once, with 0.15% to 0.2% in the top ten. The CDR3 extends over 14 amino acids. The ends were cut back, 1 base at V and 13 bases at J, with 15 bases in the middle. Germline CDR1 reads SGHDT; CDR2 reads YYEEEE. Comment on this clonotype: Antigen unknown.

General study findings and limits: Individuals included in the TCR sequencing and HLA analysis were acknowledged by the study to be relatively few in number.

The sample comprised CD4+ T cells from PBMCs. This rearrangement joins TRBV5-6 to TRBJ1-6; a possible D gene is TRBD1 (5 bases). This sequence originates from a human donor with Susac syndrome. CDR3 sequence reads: CASSLRQSLQPLHF. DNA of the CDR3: TGTGCCAGCAGCTTGAGACAGTCCCTTCAGCCCCTCCACTTT.